These 23 T cell receptor beta chains share one sample of origin, sequenced in a study of T-cell memory formation after mild COVID-19 (dated by TCRdb to the early 2020s). Libraries were constructed by 5' RACE. These reads were obtained on an Illumina NovaSeq 6000. The public sequencing data were trimmed at Q25 with fastp and processed into clonotypes with MiXCR by TCRdb, which kept only in-frame beta chains. Identical CDR3 protein sequences are pooled into one entry, listed with their most common genes and DNA. This sample holds over 400,000 distinct CDR3 sequences; roughly a quarter were observed only once. Of the sample, about an eighth is held by the ten largest clones. Sequenced sample: PBMCs or a T cell subset sorted from them (not recorded which). The receptors were sampled from an adult woman who had mild COVID-19 (a few samples of this study predate the infection). The sample titles of this study are shuffled in the database, so cell type and time point are left out; the donor was told from shared clones.

This clonotype was seen at least ten times. The chain uses TRBV5-1 and TRBJ2-7, with D perhaps given as TRBD1 or TRBD2 (6 bases each). V lost 5 bases and J lost 6, with 15 bases in between. Germline CDR1 reads SGHRS; CDR2 reads YFSETQ. CDR3 size: 13 residues. The CDR3 protein is CASRWGAYGEQYF. The CDR3 DNA sequence: TGCGCCAGCAGATGGGGGGCCTACGGCGAGCAGTACTTC.

The V call is TRBV30, the J call TRBJ2-1; TRBD2 matches 11 bases. V trimming: 3 bases; J trimming: 1 base; junction bases outside the gene matches: 11. The CDR3 loop spans 18 amino acids. Germline V gives CDR1 GTSNPN, CDR2 SVGIG (reference sequence). The CDR3 protein is CAWRTSGRFSGSYNEQFF. The CDR3 coding sequence is TGTGCCTGGAGAACTAGCGGGAGATTTAGTGGGTCCTACAATGAGCAGTTCTTC.

The rearrangement links TRBV6-5 to TRBJ1-1, with TRBD1 matching 8 bases. The CDR3 extends over 15 amino acids. Germline-derived CDR1 and CDR2 are MNHEY and SVGAGI. The V segment lost 0 bases and the J segment 5 bases; nucleotides outside the gene matches: 5. Here the CDR3 DNA reads TGTGCCAGCAGTTACTCCTTACAGGGGGGAACTGAAGCTTTCTTT. As protein: CASSYSLQGGTEAFF.

This chain links TRBV24-1 with TRBJ2-3; D ambiguous. Germline V gives CDR1 KGHDR, CDR2 SFDVKD. The CDR3 loop spans 14 amino acids. The V end lost 10 bases, the J end lost 0 bases, and 13 bases lay between the germline ends. The CDR3 sequence is CATAAASSTDTQYF. The CDR3 nucleotides are TGTGCCACTGCAGCCGCCTCTAGCACAGATACGCAGTATTTT.

The chain combines TRBV5-1 with TRBJ2-5; 9 bases agree with TRBD1. Germline lookup yields CDR1 SGHRS and CDR2 YFSETQ. The CDR3 runs 15 residues. With 4 bases clipped from V and 2 bases from J, the junction kept 6 bases outside the gene matches. The CDR3 spells CASSPYGQGQETQYF. CDR3 bases: TGCGCCAGCAGCCCATATGGACAGGGGCAAGAGACCCAGTACTTC. The entire variable domain, with the rest obtained from reference TRBV5-1 and TRBJ2-5, is as follows: KAGVTQTPRYLIKTRGQQVTLSCSPISGHRSVSWYQQTPGQGLQFLFEYFSETQRNKGNFPGRFSGRQFSNSRSEMNVSTLELGDSALYLCASSPYGQGQETQYFGPGTRLLVL.

This clonotype was seen a handful of times. The CDR3 spells CASSESSGSIYEQYF. The CDR3 DNA follows: TGTGCCAGCAGTGAATCTAGCGGGTCGATTTACGAGCAGTACTTC. The chain employs TRBV25-1 and TRBJ2-7; 8 bases are shared with TRBD2. CDR3 size: 15 residues. Germline-derived CDR1 and CDR2 are MGHDK and SYGVNS. Trimming cost V 1 base and J 4 bases; bases outside gene matches: 6.

The chain links TRBV12-3 or TRBV12-4 to TRBJ1-2; the D is unclear. Deletions cut 6 bases from V and 4 bases from J, with 12 bases between. There are 13 residues in the CDR3. In DNA, the CDR3 is TGTGCCAGCAGCCCTCCGGCGGTCTATGGCTACACCTTC. It yields the protein CASSPPAVYGYTF.

This chain links TRBV21-1 with TRBJ2-3. TRBV21-1 is tagged as a pseudogene. The CDR3 is 13 amino acids. CDR3 residues: CASSKALADTQYF. Written as DNA, the CDR3 is TGTGCCAGCAGCAAAGCGCTGGCCGATACGCAGTATTTT.

This clonotype is a singleton in its sample. The chain uses TRBV4-1 and TRBJ2-5, with 8 positions matching TRBD1. Losses at the gene ends were 4 bases for V and 2 bases for J; bases not matched to a gene: 12. The CDR3 loop spans 17 amino acids. Germline V gene data show CDR1 as MGHRA and CDR2 as YSYEKL. CDR3 sequence reads: CASSPFPPGTGQETQYF. The DNA of the CDR3 is TGCGCCAGCAGCCCTTTCCCCCCCGGGACAGGTCAAGAGACCCAGTACTTC.

The CDR3 DNA is TGTGCCAGCAGCAACGGACAGGGGTACGGCTACACCTTC. This translates into CASSNGQGYGYTF. The chain recombines TRBV12-3 or TRBV12-4 with TRBJ1-2; 9 bases fit TRBD1. V lost 6 bases, J lost 8 bases, and 7 bases stayed unmatched. The CDR3 has 13 residues.

V is TRBV20-1 and J is TRBJ2-5; 9 bases fit TRBD2. V was pared by 5 bases and J by 1 base, with 5 bases of the junction left unmatched. Germline-derived CDR1 and CDR2 are DFQATT and SNEGSKA (reference sequence). The CDR3 extends over 14 amino acids. The CDR3 bases are TGCAGTGCTTGCAGCGGGGGGAGCCAAGAGACCCAGTACTTC. This sequence encodes CSACSGGSQETQYF.

This clonotype was counted a few times. V and J are TRBV9 and TRBJ2-1; no clear D. Germline V gene data show CDR1 as SGDLS and CDR2 as YYNGEE. This CDR3 has 15 amino acids. V lost 1 base and J 9 bases, leaving 17 bases between the germline ends. The DNA for the CDR3 is TGTGCCAGCAGCGTAAAGGGATCCCGCGCTAGTGAGCAGTTCTTC. It codes for CASSVKGSRASEQFF. The variable domain in full, completed from reference TRBV9 and TRBJ2-1, reads DSGVTQTPKHLITATGQRVTLRCSPRSGDLSVYWYQQSLDQGLQFLIQYYNGEERAKGNILERFSAQQFPDLHSELNLSSLELGDSALYFCASSVKGSRASEQFFGPGTRLTVL.

This clonotype showed up just a few times. The rearrangement uses TRBV10-1 and TRBJ1-2; possible D gene TRBD1, 6 bases. Germline assignment: CDR1 WNHNN and CDR2 SYGVQD (reference sequence). This CDR3 comprises 17 residues. Trimming removed 7 bases at V and 1 base at J, with 22 bases between. The CDR3 coding sequence is TGCGCCAGCAAGGGGAAGACAGGTCGGCCCGGTAACTATGGCTACACCTTC. Residues: CASKGKTGRPGNYGYTF.

This clonotype has just a few counts. The rearrangement uses TRBV25-1 and TRBJ2-3; 8 nucleotides line up with TRBD2. The CDR3 is made up of 18 amino acids. V lost 3 bases to trimming and J lost 7 bases; unmatched junction nucleotides: 18. Germline V gene lookup returns CDR1 MGHDK and CDR2 SYGVNS. The CDR3 nucleotides are TGTGCCAGCAGTGAGCTTCTACCAGAGCGGGAGTTGCGTCATACGCAGTATTTT. Its translation: CASSELLPERELRHTQYF.

This clonotype has only a few counts. The V and J genes are TRBV7-8 and TRBJ2-7, with D hard to call. V shed 5 bases and J shed 0 bases, with 5 bases lying between them. Per the germline V gene, CDR1 is SGHVS and CDR2 is FQNEAQ. There are 12 residues in the CDR3. CDR3 DNA sequence: TGTGCCAGCAGCCCCCTCTCCTACGAGCAGTACTTC. It is translated as CASSPLSYEQYF.

This clonotype has just a few counts. This rearrangement joins TRBV12-3 or TRBV12-4 to TRBJ2-1, with D hard to call. The V end lost 7 bases, the J end lost 5 bases, and 9 bases lay between the germline ends. The CDR3 is 12 amino acids. Written as DNA, the CDR3 is TGTGCCAGCACCCCGGTAGACAATGAGCAGTTCTTC. Its protein product is CASTPVDNEQFF.

The chain recombines TRBV7-2 with TRBJ2-7; TRBD2 matches at 7 bases. Losses at the gene ends were 1 base for V and 4 bases for J; bases not matched to a gene: 4. This CDR3 comprises 14 residues. Germline CDR1 and CDR2: SGHTA and FQGNSA. CDR3 sequence: CASSLGGSVYEQYF. Written as DNA, the CDR3 is TGTGCCAGCAGCTTAGGCGGGAGCGTTTACGAGCAGTACTTC.

The chain employs TRBV4-3 and TRBJ2-7; no definite D call. V was pared by 0 bases and J by 7 bases, with 19 bases between. The germline V gene encodes CDR1 LGHNA and CDR2 YSLEER. CDR3 length equals 16 residues. The CDR3 protein is CASSQDPSDGYGEQYF. CDR3 in DNA: TGCGCCAGCAGCCAAGATCCCTCGGACGGCTATGGGGAGCAGTACTTC.

The genes are TRBV7-2 and TRBJ2-7, with D tentatively TRBD2 (6 bases). This CDR3 has 15 amino acids. Trimming took 4 bases from V and 4 from J, leaving 17 bases between them. Germline V gene data show CDR1 as SGHTA and CDR2 as FQGNSA. CDR3 coding DNA: TGTGCCAGCAGCTCCAGACTAGTGAAATCTTACGAGCAGTACTTC. Amino acid sequence: CASSSRLVKSYEQYF. Based on the CDR3 plus reference TRBV7-2 and TRBJ2-7, the full variable domain is GAGVSQSPSNKVTEKGKDVELRCDPISGHTALYWYRQSLGQGLEFLIYFQGNSAPDKSGLPSDRFSAERTGGSVSTLTIQRTQQEDSAVYLCASSSRLVKSYEQYFGPGTRLTVT.

This clonotype was detected many times. One junction end disagrees with the germline gene, perhaps due to a read error. The rearrangement joins TRBV5-1 to TRBJ2-5, with TRBD1 identical over 7 bases. Germline lookup yields CDR1 SGHRS and CDR2 YFSETQ. The CDR3 loop spans 13 amino acids. The CDR3 nucleotides are TGTGCCAGCAGCCTACAGGGGCAAGAGACCCAGTACTTC. Its translation is CASSLQGQETQYF.

This clonotype has more than one count but fewer than ten. V is TRBV11-2 and J is TRBJ2-1, with TRBD1 identical over 9 bases. The V gene's germline CDR1 is SGHAT and CDR2 FQNNGV. V lost 5 bases, J lost 6 bases, and 26 bases stayed unmatched. CDR3 length: 21 amino acids. DNA of the CDR3: TGTGCCAGCAGCCGCACCCTCGGGACAGGGCTGGCCTGGGAGGGATTCAATGAGCAGTTCTTC. Its translation: CASSRTLGTGLAWEGFNEQFF.

V gene TRBV24-1 combines with J gene TRBJ2-1; D gene ambiguous. Trimming removed 0 bases from V and 2 bases from J, with 16 bases in between. This CDR3 spans 18 amino acids. The germline V gene has CDR1 KGHDR and CDR2 SFDVKD. Here the CDR3 DNA reads TGTGCCACCAGTGATTTGCCGTCCAGCGAAGGAACCTACAATGAGCAGTTCTTC. Translated: CATSDLPSSEGTYNEQFF.

This chain uses TRBV7-8 with TRBJ1-1; TRBD1 is a possible D gene (5 bases). The CDR3 loop spans 14 amino acids. Trimming took off 5 bases at V and 5 bases at J, with 15 bases between the two ends. Per the germline V gene, CDR1 is SGHVS and CDR2 is FQNEAQ. DNA for the CDR3: TGTGCCAGCAGCCCCCCCGGGGCTCGGACTGAAGCTTTCTTT. Residues: CASSPPGARTEAFF.